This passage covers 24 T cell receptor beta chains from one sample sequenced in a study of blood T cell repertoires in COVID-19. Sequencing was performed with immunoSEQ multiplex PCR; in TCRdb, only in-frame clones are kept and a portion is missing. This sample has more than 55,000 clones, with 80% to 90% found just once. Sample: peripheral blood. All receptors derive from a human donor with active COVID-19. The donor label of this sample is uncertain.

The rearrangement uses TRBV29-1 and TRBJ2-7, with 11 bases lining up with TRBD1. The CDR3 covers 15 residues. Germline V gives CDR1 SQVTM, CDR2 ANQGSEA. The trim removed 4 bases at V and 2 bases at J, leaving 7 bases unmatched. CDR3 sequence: CSVATGTGGTYEQYF. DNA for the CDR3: TGCAGCGTTGCGACCGGGACAGGGGGGACCTACGAGCAGTACTTC.

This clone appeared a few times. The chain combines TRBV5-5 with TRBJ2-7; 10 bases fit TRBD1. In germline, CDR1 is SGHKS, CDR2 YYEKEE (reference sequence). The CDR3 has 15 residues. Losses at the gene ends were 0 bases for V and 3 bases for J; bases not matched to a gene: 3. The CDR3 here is CASSLAGTGVYEQYF. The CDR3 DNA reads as TGTGCCAGCAGCTTGGCTGGGACAGGGGTCTACGAGCAGTACTTC.

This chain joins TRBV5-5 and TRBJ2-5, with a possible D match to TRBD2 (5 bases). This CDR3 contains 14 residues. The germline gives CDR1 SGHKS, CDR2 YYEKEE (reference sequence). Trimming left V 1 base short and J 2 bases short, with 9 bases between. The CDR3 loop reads CASSLLGGQETQYF. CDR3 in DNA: TGTGCCAGCAGCTTGCTAGGAGGACAAGAGACCCAGTACTTC.

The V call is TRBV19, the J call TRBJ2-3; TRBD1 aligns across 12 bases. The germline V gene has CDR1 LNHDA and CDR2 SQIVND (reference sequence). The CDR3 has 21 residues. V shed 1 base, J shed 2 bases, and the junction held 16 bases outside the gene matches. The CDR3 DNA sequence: TGTGCCAGTAGTATAGGGGGACAGGGGGCCGGCCGGGCGGCACACACAGATACGCAGTATTTT. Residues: CASSIGGQGAGRAAHTDTQYF. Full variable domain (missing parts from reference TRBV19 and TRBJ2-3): DGGITQSPKYLFRKEGQNVTLSCEQNLNHDAMYWYRQDPGQGLRLIYYSQIVNDFQKGDIAEGYSVSREKKESFPLTVTSAQKNPTAFYLCASSIGGQGAGRAAHTDTQYFGPGTRLTVL.

CDR3 in amino acids: CASSLEGGNEAFF. Here the CDR3 DNA reads TGTGCCAGCAGCTTAGAGGGGGGGAATGAAGCTTTCTTT. The chain recombines TRBV7-9 with TRBJ1-1, with D tentatively TRBD1 (6 bases). Per the germline V gene, CDR1 is SEHNR and CDR2 is FQNEAQ (reference sequence). Trimming pared 1 base from V and 7 bases from J, leaving 10 bases between. The CDR3 totals 13 residues.

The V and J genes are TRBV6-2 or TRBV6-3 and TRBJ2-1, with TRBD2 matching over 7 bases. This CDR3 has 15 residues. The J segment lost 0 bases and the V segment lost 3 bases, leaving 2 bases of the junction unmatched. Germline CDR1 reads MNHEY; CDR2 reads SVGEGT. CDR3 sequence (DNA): TGTGCCAGCAGTTATCGGGAGGTCTCCTACAATGAGCAGTTCTTC. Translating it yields CASSYREVSYNEQFF.

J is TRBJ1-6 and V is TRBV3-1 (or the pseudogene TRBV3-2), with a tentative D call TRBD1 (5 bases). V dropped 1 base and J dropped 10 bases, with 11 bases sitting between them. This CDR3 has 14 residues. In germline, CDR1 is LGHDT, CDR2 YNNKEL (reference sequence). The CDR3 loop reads CASSQATKGSPLHF. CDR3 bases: TGTGCCAGCAGCCAAGCTACGAAGGGGTCACCCCTCCACTTT.

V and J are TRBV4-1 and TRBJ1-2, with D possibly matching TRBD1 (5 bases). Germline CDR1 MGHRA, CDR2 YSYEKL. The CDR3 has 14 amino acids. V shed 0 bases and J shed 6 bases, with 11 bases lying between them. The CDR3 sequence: CASSQDRATDGYTF. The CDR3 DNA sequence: TGCGCCAGCAGCCAAGATCGGGCGACAGATGGCTACACCTTC.

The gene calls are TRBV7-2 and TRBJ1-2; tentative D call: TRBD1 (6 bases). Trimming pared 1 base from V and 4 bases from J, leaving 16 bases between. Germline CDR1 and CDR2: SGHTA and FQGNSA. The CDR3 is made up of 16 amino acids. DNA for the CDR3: TGTGCCAGCAGCTTAGTGGTCTTTGGACAGCCCTATGGCTACACCTTC. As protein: CASSLVVFGQPYGYTF.

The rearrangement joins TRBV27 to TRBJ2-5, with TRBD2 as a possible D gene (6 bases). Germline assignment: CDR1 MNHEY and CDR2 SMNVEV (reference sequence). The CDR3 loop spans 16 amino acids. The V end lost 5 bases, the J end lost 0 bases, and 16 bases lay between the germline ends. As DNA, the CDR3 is TGTGCCAGCAGTATTACCGGCGGGATCCACCAAGAGACCCAGTACTTC. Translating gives CASSITGGIHQETQYF.

CDR3 loop: CASSRADRQGITF. The DNA of the CDR3 is TGTGCCAGCAGCCGAGCGGACCGCCAGGGGATCACCTTC. This chain links TRBV5-4 with TRBJ1-2, with D tentatively TRBD1 (6 bases). There are 13 residues in the CDR3. Trimming stripped 4 bases from V and 13 bases from J, with 20 bases between. Germline V CDR1 and CDR2: SGHNT, YYREEE (reference sequence). Variable domain in full (rest from reference TRBV5-4 and TRBJ1-2): ETGVTQSPTHLIKTRGQQVTLRCSSQSGHNTVSWYQQALGQGPQFIFQYYREEENGRGNFPPRFSGLQFPNYSSELNVNALELDDSALYLCASSRADRQGITFGSGTRLTVV.

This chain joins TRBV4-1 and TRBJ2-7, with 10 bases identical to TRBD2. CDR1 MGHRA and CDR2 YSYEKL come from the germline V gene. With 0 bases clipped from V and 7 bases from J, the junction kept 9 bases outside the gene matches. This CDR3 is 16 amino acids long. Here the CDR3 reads CASSQDGLAGAWEQYF. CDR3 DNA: TGCGCCAGCAGCCAAGATGGGCTAGCGGGAGCCTGGGAGCAGTACTTC.

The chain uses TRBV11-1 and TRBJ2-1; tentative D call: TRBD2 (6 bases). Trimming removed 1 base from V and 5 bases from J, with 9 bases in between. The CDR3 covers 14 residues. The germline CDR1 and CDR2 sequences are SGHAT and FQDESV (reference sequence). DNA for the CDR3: TGTGCCAGCAGCTTAGGGCTAGCGAACAATGAGCAGTTCTTC. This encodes CASSLGLANNEQFF. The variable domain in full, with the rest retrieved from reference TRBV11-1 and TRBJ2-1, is EAEVAQSPRYKITEKSQAVAFWCDPISGHATLYWYRQILGQGPELLVQFQDESVVDDSQLPKDRFSAERLKGVDSTLKIQPAELGDSAMYLCASSLGLANNEQFFGPGTRLTVL.

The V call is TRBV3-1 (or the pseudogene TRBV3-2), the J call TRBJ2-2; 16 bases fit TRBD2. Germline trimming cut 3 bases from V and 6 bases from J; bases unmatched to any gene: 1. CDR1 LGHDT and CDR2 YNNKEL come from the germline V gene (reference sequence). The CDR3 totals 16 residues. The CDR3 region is CASSQGLAGGPGELFF. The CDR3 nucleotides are TGTGCCAGCAGCCAGGGACTAGCGGGGGGGCCCGGGGAGCTGTTTTTT.

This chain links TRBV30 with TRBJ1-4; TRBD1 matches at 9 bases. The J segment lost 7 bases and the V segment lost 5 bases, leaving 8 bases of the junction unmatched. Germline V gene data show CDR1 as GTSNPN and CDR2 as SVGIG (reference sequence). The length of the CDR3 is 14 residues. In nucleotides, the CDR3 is TGTGCCTGGGAGGGGACAGGGTATCGTGAAAAACTGTTTTTT. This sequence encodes CAWEGTGYREKLFF.

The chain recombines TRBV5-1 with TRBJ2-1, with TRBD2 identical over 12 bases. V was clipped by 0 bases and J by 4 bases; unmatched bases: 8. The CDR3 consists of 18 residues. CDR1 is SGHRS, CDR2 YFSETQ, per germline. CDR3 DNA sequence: TGCGCCAGCAGCTTGGACCCTAGCGGGGGGGCGAGGTACAATGAGCAGTTCTTC. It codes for CASSLDPSGGARYNEQFF.

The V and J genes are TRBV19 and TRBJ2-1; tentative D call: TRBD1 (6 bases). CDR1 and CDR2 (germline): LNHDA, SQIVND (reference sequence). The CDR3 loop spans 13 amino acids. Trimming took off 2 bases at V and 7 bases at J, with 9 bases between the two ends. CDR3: CASSITGWNEQFF. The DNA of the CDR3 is TGTGCCAGTAGTATAACAGGGTGGAATGAGCAGTTCTTC.

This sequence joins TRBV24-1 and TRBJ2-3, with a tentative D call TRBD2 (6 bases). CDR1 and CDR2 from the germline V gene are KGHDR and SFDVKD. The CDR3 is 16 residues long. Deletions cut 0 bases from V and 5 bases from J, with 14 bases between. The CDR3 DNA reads TGTGCCACCAGTGATTTGCGCCTCTCAGCGGGAGATACGCAGTATTTT. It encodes CATSDLRLSAGDTQYF.

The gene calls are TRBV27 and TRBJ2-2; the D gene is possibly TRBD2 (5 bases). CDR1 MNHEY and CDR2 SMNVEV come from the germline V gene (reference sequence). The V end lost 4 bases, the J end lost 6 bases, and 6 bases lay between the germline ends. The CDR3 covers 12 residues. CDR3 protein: CASSYGAGELFF. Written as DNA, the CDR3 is TGTGCCAGCAGTTACGGGGCCGGGGAGCTGTTTTTT.

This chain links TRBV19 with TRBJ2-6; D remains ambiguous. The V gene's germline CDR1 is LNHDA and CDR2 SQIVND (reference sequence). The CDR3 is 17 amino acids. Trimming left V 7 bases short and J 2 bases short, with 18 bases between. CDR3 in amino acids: CASTTSRVAPGANVLTF. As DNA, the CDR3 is TGTGCCAGTACTACATCCCGGGTAGCCCCTGGGGCCAACGTCCTGACTTTC.

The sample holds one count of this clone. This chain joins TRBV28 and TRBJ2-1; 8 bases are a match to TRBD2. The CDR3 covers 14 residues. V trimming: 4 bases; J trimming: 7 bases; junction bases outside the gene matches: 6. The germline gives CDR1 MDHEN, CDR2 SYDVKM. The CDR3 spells CASSSAGGYNEQFF. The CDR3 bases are TGTGCCAGCAGTTCTGCGGGAGGATATAATGAGCAGTTCTTC. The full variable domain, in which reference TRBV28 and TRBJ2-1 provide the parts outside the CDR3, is DVKVTQSSRYLVKRTGEKVFLECVQDMDHENMFWYRQDPGLGLRLIYFSYDVKMKEKGDIPEGYSVSREKKERFSLILESASTNQTSMYLCASSSAGGYNEQFFGPGTRLTVL.

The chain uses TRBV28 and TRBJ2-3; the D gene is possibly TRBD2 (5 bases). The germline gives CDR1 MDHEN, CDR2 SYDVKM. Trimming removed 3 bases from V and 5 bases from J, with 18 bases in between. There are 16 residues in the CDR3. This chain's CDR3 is CASSFYSGRGKDTQYF. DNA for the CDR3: TGTGCCAGCAGTTTCTATAGTGGGAGAGGGAAAGATACGCAGTATTTT. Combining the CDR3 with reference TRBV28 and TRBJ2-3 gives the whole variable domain DVKVTQSSRYLVKRTGEKVFLECVQDMDHENMFWYRQDPGLGLRLIYFSYDVKMKEKGDIPEGYSVSREKKERFSLILESASTNQTSMYLCASSFYSGRGKDTQYFGPGTRLTVL.

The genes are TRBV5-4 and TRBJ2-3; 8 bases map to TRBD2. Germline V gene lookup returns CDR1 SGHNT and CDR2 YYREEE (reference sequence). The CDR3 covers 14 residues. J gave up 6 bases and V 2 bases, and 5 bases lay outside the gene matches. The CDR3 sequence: CASSFGGAKDTQYF. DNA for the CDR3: TGTGCCAGCAGCTTCGGGGGGGCTAAGGATACGCAGTATTTT.

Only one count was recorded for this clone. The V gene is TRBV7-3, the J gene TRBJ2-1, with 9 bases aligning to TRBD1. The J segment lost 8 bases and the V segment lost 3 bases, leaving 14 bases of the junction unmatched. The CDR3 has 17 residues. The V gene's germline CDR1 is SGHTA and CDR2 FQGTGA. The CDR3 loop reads CASSLRDLQGARDEQFF. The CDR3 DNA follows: TGTGCCAGCAGCTTGCGGGATTTACAGGGGGCTCGGGATGAGCAGTTCTTC.